This is a list of T cell receptor beta chains from one sample in a study of T cell responses to AZD1222 COVID-19 vaccine. Profiled with immunoSEQ multiplex PCR; TCRdb holds only in-frame clones, not every one. Among some 130,000 clones, about nine tenths were seen once, and the ten largest hold 6.9%. Here the sequenced sample was peripheral blood, taken on day 0 of AZD1222 vaccination. These receptors all come from an adult in good health. The CDR3 runs from the conserved cysteine through the conserved F or W. Fields, in order: CDR3 length, V gene, CDR3 protein.

15,TRBV5-1,CASSLVGTLNYGYTF
16,TRBV30,CAWSVWDPLGTDTQYF
14,TRBV14,CASSQVGTLSEAFF
17,TRBV3-1/TRBV3-2,CASSPRFSVYSSYEQYF
14,TRBV28,CASSNPLGNQPQHF
14,TRBV19,CASSIGQNTGELFF
13,TRBV19,CASSDTGSYGYTF
16,TRBV9,CASSVVPALMNTEAFF
20,TRBV4-1,CASSQDLFRGRTVSYNEQFF
15,TRBV7-8,CASSLVPAGVSEQYF
13,TRBV28,CASNRDGNSPLHF
17,TRBV7-9,CASSLPTRTSGGNEQFF
16,TRBV10-2,CASSESPVAMNTEAFF
14,TRBV6-2/TRBV6-3,CASSYWTNKETQYF
15,TRBV5-4,CASSLEPGLQETQYF
20,TRBV13,CASSRYKRTSGRTNTGELFF